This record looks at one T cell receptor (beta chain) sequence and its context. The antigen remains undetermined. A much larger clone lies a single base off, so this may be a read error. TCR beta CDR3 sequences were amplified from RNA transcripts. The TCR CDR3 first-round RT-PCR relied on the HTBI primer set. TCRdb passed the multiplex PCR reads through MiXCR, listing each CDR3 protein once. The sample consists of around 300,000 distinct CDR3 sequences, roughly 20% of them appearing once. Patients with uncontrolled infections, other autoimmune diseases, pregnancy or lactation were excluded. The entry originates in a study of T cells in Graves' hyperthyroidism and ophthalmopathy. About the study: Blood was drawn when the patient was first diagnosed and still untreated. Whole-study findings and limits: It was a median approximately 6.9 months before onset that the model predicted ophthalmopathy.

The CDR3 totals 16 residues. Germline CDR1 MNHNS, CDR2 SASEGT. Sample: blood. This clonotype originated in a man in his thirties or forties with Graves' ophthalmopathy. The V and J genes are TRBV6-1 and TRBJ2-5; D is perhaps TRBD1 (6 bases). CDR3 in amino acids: CASGERTRGIQETQYF. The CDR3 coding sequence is TGTGCCAGCGGTGAACGGACAAGGGGGATCCAAGAGACCCAGTACTTC.